The source of this T cell receptor beta chain is a study of T cell repertoires in cytomegalovirus infection (dated by TCRdb to between 2018 and 2021). Regarding the research as a whole: Peptide stimulations targeted recently identified HLA-C-restricted CMV epitopes, whose presentation resists viral immunomodulation, together with well-studied HLA-B-restricted epitopes. Donor HLA type was relevant to the analysis, as public TCR beta signatures indicated carriage of CMV infection together with the matching HLA type. Study-level results and caveats: The ex vivo response was dominated by HLA-C-restricted CMV-specific TCR beta clonotypes, which also provided the single most frequent clonotype in two of eight donors. In both this cohort and an independent cohort of 350 or so donors, the cumulative frequency of public TCR beta family members distinguished carriers of CMV infection plus the relevant HLA type.

The sample's treatment or condition label is to be understood as: in vitro stimulation with specific CMV peptide epitopes to enrich CMV-specific T cells. Turning to this clonotype: It has no known antigen specificity. One end of the junction fails to match germline, which may point to a read error.

From the cysteine through the phenylalanine, the CDR3 covers 16 amino acids. The only DNA kept is the CDR3, 48 bases in frame from the first base. In the germline V gene (reference sequence), CDR1 corresponds to SSHAT and CDR2 to FNYEAQ. Sequencing instrument: Illumina HiSeq 1500. Clones were called with MiXCR by TCRdb after fastp trimmed the public reads at Q25, and only in-frame beta chains were retained. Merged by CDR3 protein, the rows form single entries marked with the most common genes and DNA. The sample table contains about 47,000 distinct CDR3 sequences; only one count was recorded for around a fifth of them. 80% of the sample belongs to the ten largest clones.

The sequence derives from a human donor in good health (CMV status not recorded). Some clones in this sample may be carry-over from other donors' samples. The material was CD8+ T cells from cultured PBMCs, obtained from culture after CMV antigen stimulation. The rearranged segments are TRBV7-7 and TRBJ1-5; TRBD1 is a possible D gene, resting on 6 matching bases. This receptor carries the CDR3 CASSSSGHGINQPQHF. In nucleotides, the sequence is TGTGCTAGCAGCTCATCGGGACACGGAATCAATCAGCCCCAGCATTTT.